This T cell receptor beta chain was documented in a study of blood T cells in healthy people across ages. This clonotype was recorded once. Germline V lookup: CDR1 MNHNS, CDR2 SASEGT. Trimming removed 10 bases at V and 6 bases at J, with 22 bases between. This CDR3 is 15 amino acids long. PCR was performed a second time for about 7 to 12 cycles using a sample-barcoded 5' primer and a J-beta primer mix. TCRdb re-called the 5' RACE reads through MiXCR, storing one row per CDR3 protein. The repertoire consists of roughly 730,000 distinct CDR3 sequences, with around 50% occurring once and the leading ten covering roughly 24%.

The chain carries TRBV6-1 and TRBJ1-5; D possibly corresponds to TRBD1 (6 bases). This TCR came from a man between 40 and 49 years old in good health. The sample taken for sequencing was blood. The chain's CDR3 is CATLRGGGVFQPQHF. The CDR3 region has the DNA TGTGCCACCCTAAGGGGGGGTGGGGTGTTTCAGCCCCAGCATTTT.